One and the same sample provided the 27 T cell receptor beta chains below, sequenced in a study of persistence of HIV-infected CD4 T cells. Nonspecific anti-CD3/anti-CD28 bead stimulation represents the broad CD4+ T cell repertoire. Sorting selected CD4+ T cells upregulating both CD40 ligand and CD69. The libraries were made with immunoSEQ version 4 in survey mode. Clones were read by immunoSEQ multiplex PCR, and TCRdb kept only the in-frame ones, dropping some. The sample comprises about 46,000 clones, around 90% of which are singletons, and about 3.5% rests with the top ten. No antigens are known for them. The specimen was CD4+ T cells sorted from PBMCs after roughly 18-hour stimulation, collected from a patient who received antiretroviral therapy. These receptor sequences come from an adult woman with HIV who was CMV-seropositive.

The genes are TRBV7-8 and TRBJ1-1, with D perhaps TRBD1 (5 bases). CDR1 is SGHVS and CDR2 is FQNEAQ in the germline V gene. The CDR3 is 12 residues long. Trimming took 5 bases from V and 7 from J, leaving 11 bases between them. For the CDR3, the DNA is TGTGCCAGCAGCCCCACACAGGTTGAAGCTTTCTTT. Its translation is CASSPTQVEAFF.

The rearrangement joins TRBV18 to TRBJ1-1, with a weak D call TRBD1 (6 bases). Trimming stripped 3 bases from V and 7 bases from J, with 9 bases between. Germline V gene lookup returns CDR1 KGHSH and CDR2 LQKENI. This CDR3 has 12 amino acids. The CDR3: CASSPGQIEAFF. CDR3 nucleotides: TGTGCCAGCTCACCGGGACAAATTGAAGCTTTCTTT.

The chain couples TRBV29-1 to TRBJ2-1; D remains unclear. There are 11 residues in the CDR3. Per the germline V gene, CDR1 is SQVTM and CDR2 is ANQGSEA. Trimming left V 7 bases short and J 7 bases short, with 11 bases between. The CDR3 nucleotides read TGCAGCGGGGGAAGCGAAAATGAGCAGTTCTTC. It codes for CSGGSENEQFF.

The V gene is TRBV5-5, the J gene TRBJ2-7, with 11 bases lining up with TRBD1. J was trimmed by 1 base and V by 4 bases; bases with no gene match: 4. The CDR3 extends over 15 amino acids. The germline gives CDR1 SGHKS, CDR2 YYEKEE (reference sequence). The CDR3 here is CASSTGQGASYEQYF. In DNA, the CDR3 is TGTGCCAGCAGCACTGGACAGGGGGCGTCCTACGAGCAGTACTTC.

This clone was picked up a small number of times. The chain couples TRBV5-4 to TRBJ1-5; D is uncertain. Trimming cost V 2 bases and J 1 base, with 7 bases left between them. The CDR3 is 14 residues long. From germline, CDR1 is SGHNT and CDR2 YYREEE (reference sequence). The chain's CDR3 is CASSLVGSNQPQHF. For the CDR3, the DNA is TGTGCCAGCAGCTTAGTGGGGAGCAATCAGCCCCAGCATTTT.

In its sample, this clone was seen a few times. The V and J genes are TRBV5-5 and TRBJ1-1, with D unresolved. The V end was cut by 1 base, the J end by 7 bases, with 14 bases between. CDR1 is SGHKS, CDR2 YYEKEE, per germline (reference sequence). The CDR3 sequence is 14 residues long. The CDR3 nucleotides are TGTGCCAGCAGCTTGTTATGGCAGGTTCGTGAAGCTTTCTTT. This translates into CASSLLWQVREAFF.

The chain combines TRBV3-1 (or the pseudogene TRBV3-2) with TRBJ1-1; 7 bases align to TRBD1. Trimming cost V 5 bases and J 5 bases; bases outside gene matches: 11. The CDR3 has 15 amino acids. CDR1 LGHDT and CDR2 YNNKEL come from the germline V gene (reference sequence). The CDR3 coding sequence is TGTGCCAGCAGCGAAGCCGGGACAGCAGGTACTGAAGCTTTCTTT. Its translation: CASSEAGTAGTEAFF.

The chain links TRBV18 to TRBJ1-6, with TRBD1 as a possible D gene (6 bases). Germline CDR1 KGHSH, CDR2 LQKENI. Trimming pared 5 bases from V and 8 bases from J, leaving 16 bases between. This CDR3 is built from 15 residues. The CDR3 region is CASSENRAADSPLHF. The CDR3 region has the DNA TGTGCCAGCTCAGAGAACAGGGCTGCGGATTCACCCCTCCACTTT.

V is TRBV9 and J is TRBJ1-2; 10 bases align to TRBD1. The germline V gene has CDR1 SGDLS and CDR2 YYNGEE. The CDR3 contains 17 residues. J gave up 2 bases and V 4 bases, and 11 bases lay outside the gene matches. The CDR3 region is CASSFSTGGYKNYGYTF. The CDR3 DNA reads TGTGCCAGCAGCTTCTCGACAGGGGGCTACAAAAACTATGGCTACACCTTC.

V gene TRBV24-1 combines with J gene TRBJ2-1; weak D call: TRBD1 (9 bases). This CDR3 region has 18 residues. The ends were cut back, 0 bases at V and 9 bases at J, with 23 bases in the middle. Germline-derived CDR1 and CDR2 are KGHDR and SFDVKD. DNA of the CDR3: TGTGCCACCAGTGATTTGCGGGGGGGCGGACAGGGGATAGGTGAGCAGTTCTTC. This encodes CATSDLRGGGQGIGEQFF.

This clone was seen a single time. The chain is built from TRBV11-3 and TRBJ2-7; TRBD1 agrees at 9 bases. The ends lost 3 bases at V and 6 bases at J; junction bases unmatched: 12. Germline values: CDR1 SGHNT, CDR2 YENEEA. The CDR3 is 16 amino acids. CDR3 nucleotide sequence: TGTGCCAGCAGCTTTGATCCGTCACAGGGGGCTATCGAGCAGTACTTC. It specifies CASSFDPSQGAIEQYF. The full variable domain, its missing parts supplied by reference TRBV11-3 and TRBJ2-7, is EAGVVQSPRYKIIEKKQPVAFWCNPISGHNTLYWYLQNLGQGPELLIRYENEEAVDDSQLPKDRFSAERLKGVDSTLKIQPAELGDSAVYLCASSFDPSQGAIEQYFGPGTRLTVT.

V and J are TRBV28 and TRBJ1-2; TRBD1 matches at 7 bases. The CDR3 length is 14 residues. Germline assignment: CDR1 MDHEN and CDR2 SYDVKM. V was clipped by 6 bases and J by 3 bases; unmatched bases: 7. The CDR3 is CASSAGGTYYGYTF. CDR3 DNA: TGTGCCAGCAGCGCAGGGGGGACTTACTATGGCTACACCTTC.

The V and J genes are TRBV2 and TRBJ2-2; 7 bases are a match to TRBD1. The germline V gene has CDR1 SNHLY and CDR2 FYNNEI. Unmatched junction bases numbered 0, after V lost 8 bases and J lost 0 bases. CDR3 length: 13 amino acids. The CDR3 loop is CASQGANTGELFF. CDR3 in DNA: TGTGCCAGCCAGGGGGCGAACACCGGGGAGCTGTTTTTT.

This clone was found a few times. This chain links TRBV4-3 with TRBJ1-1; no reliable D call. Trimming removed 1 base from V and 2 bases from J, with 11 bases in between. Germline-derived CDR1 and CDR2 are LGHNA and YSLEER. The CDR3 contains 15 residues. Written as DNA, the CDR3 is TGCGCCAGCAGCCAAGGGTGGAAGGGAAACACTGAAGCTTTCTTT. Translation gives CASSQGWKGNTEAFF.

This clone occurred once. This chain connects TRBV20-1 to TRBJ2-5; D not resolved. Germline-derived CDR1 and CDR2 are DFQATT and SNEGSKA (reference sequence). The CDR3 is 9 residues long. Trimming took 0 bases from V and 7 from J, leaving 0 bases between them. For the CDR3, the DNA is TGCAGTGCTAGAGAGACCCAGTACTTC. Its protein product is CSARETQYF.

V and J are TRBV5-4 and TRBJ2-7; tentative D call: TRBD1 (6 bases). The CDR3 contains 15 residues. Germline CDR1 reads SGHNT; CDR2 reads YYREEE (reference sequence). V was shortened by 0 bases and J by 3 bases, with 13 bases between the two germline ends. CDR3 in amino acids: CASSLGQDIGYEQYF. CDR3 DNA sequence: TGTGCCAGCAGCTTGGGACAGGATATAGGCTACGAGCAGTACTTC.

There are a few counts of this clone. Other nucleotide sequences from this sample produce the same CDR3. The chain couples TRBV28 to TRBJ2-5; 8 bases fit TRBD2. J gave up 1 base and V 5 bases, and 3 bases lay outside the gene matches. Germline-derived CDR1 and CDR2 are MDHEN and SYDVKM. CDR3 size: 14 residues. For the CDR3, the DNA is TGTGCCAGCAGTCCCGGGGGGGCCCAAGAGACCCAGTACTTC. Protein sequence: CASSPGGAQETQYF.

CDR3 loop: CASSPRGTGYTF. Written as DNA, the CDR3 is TGTGCCAGCAGCCCCAGGGGGACTGGCTACACCTTC. The chain recombines TRBV12-3 or TRBV12-4 with TRBJ1-2, with 7 bases identical to TRBD1. This CDR3 comprises 12 residues. V was clipped by 6 bases and J by 7 bases; unmatched bases: 5.

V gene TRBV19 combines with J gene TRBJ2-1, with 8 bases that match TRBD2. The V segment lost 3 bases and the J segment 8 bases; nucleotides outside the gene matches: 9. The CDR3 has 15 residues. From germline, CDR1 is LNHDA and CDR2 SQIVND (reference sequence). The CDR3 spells CASSIRAGEVDEQFF. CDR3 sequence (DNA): TGTGCCAGTAGTATTCGAGCGGGAGAGGTAGATGAGCAGTTCTTC. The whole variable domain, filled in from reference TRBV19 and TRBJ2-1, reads DGGITQSPKYLFRKEGQNVTLSCEQNLNHDAMYWYRQDPGQGLRLIYYSQIVNDFQKGDIAEGYSVSREKKESFPLTVTSAQKNPTAFYLCASSIRAGEVDEQFFGPGTRLTVL.

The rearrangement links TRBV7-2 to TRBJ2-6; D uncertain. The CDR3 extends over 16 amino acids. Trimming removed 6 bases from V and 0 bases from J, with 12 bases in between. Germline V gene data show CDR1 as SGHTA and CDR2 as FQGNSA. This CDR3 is CASSPGAFSGANVLTF. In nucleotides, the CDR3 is TGTGCCAGCAGTCCCGGCGCCTTCTCTGGGGCCAACGTCCTGACTTTC.

The CDR3 loop reads CASSQDRSTRPQHF. The CDR3 nucleotides read TGCGCCAGCAGCCAAGACAGGTCCACTCGGCCCCAGCATTTT. This chain uses TRBV4-1 with TRBJ1-5; D is uncertain. Germline-derived CDR1 and CDR2 are MGHRA and YSYEKL. The length of the CDR3 is 14 residues. V lost 0 bases, J lost 9 bases, and 12 bases lay in between.

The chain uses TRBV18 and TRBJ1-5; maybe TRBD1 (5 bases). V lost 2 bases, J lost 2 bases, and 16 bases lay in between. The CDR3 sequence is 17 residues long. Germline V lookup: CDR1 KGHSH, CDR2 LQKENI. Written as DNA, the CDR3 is TGTGCCAGCTCACCAGGATACCAGGGCGCGGGCAATCAGCCCCAGCATTTT. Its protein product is CASSPGYQGAGNQPQHF.

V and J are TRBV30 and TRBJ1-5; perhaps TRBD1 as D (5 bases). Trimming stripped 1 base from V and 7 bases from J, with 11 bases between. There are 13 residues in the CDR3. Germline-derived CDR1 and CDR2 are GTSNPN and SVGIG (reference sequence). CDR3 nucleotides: TGTGCCTGGAGTGATGGGGGAAGCCAGCCCCAGCATTTT. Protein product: CAWSDGGSQPQHF.

The CDR3 spells CASSGLAGGPFFGEQFF. The CDR3 region has the DNA TGTGCCAGCAGTGGACTAGCGGGAGGGCCGTTCTTCGGTGAGCAGTTCTTC. The chain carries TRBV2 and TRBJ2-1; the match to TRBD2 covers 14 bases. J gave up 9 bases and V 4 bases, and 11 bases lay outside the gene matches. CDR1 is SNHLY and CDR2 is FYNNEI in the germline V gene. This CDR3 comprises 17 residues.

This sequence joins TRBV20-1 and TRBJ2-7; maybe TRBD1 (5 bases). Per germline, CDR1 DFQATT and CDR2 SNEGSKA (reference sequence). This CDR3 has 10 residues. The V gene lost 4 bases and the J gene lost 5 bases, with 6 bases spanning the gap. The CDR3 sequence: CSANRHEQYF. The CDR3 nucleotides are TGCAGTGCTAACAGGCACGAGCAGTACTTC.

The CDR3 spells CASSLNSNTGELFF. CDR3 DNA: TGTGCCAGCAGCTTAAACTCGAACACCGGGGAGCTGTTTTTT. The rearrangement uses TRBV7-3 and TRBJ2-2; D ambiguous. The CDR3 is 14 residues long. In germline, CDR1 is SGHTA, CDR2 FQGTGA. The V end lost 1 base, the J end lost 0 bases, and 3 bases lay between the germline ends.

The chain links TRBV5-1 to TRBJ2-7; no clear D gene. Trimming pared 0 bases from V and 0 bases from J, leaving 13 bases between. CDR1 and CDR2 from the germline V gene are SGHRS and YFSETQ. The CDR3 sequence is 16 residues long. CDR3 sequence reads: CASSLATRRSSYEQYF. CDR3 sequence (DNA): TGCGCCAGCAGCTTGGCCACGCGTAGGAGCTCCTACGAGCAGTACTTC.